Sequencing of this TCR beta chain was carried out in a study of T cell responses to AZD1222 COVID-19 vaccine. Study-level results: None of the repertoires were sampled until the peak T cell response had passed. Vaccine-associated CD4 TCRs ranged over spike, dominating at 160-218 and 743-854.

Of note for this clone: The antigen is unknown.

The table came from immunoSEQ multiplex PCR; TCRdb's copy has only in-frame clones and leaves some out. Seen here are 100,000 or so clones, 87% observed once, and the top ten hold 2% to 2.5%. The length of the CDR3 is 15 residues. Trimming cost V 7 bases and J 8 bases, with 23 bases left between them. Germline lookup yields CDR1 LNHDA and CDR2 SQIVND (reference sequence). This material consisted of peripheral blood, taken 28 days after the second AZD1222 dose. This clonotype was sampled from an adult who received the AZD1222 COVID-19 vaccine. This chain uses TRBV19 with TRBJ1-1; D is unresolved. CDR3 in DNA: TGTGCCAGTATGTTTGACAACCCCAGTAGCTCAGAAGCTTTCTTT. It encodes CASMFDNPSSSEAFF. Supplemented by reference TRBV19 and TRBJ1-1, the full variable domain reads DGGITQSPKYLFRKEGQNVTLSCEQNLNHDAMYWYRQDPGQGLRLIYYSQIVNDFQKGDIAEGYSVSREKKESFPLTVTSAQKNPTAFYLCASMFDNPSSSEAFFGQGTRLTVV.